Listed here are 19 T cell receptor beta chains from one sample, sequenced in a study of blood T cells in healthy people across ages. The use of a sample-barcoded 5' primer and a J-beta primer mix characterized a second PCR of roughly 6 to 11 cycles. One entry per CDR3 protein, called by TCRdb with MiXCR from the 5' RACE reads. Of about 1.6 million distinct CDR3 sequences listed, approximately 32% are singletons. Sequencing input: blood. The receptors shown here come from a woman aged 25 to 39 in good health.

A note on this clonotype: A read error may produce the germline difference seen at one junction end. The CDR3 sequence is CAGSPRPRDEQYF. In DNA, the CDR3 is TGTGCCGGCAGCCCCCGGCCCAGGGACGAGCAGTACTTC. This chain joins TRBV7-2 and TRBJ2-7; D possibly corresponds to TRBD1 (5 bases). Germline CDR1 and CDR2: SGHTA and FQGNSA. The CDR3 sequence is 13 residues long.

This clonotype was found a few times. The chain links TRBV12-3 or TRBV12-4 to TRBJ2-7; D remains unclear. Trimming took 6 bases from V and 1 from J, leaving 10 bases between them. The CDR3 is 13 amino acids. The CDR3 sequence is CASSYDFSYEQYF. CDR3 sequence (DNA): TGTGCCAGCAGCTACGACTTTTCCTACGAGCAGTACTTC.

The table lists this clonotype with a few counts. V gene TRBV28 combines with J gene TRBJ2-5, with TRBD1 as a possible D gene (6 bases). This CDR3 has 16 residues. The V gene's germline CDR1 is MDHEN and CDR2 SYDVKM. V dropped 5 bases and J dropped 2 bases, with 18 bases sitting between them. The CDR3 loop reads CASSNAFGQIQETQYF. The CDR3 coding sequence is TGTGCCAGCAGTAATGCGTTCGGACAGATTCAAGAGACCCAGTACTTC.

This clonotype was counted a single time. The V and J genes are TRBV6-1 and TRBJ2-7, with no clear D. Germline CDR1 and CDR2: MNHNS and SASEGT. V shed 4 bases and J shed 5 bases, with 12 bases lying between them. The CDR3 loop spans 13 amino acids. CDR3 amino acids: CASSGTDRHEQYF. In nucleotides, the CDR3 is TGTGCCAGCAGTGGTACCGACCGCCACGAGCAGTACTTC.

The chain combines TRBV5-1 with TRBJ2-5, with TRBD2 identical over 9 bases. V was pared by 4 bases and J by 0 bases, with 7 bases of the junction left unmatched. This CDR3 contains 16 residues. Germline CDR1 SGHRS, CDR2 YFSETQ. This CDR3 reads CASSPMAGGNQETQYF. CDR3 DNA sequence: TGCGCCAGCAGCCCCATGGCGGGAGGGAACCAAGAGACCCAGTACTTC.

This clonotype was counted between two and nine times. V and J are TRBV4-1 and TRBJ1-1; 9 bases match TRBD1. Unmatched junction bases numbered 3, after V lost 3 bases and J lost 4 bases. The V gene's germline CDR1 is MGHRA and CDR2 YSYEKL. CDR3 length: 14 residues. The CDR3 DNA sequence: TGCGCCAGCAGCCAGGGGACAGGGTTCACTGAAGCTTTCTTT. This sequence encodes CASSQGTGFTEAFF.

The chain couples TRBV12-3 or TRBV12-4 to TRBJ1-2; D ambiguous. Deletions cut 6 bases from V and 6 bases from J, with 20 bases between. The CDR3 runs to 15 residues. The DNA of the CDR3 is TGTGCCAGCAGACTGTCCGGCCCGGGGTCGGATGGCTACACCTTC. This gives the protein CASRLSGPGSDGYTF.

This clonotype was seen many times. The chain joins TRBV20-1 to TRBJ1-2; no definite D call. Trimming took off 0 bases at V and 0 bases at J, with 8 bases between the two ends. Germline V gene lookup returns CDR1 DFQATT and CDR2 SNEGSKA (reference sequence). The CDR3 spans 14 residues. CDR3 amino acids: CSARDAGTNYGYTF. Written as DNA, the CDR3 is TGCAGTGCTAGAGATGCAGGAACTAACTATGGCTACACCTTC.

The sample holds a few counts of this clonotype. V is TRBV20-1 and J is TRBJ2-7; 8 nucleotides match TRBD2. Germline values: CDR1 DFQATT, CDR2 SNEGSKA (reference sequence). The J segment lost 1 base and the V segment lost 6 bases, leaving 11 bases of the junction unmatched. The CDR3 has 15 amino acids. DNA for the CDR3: TGCAGTGCAACTCAAAGCGGGAGTCGATCCTACGAGCAGTACTTC. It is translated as CSATQSGSRSYEQYF.

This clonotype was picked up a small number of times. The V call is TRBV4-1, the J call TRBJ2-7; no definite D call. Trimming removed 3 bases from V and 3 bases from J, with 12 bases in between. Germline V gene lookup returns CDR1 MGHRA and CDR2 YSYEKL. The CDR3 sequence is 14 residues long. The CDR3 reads CASSHVSSNYEQYF. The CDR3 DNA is TGCGCCAGCAGCCACGTGTCCTCCAACTACGAGCAGTACTTC.

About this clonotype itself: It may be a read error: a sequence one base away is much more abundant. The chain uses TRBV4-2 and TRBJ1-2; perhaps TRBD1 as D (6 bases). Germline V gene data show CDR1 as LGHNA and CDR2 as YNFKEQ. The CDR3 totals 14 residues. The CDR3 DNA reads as TGTGTCAGCAGCCAACCCCCCCGACAGGCCGGCTACACCTTC. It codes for CVSSQPPRQAGYTF.

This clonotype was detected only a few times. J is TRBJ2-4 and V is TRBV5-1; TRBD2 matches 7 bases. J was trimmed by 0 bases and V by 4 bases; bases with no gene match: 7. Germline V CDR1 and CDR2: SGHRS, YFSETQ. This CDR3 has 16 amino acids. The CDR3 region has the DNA TGCGCCAGCAGCCCCGGGACTACCCTAGCCAAAAACATTCAGTACTTC. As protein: CASSPGTTLAKNIQYF.

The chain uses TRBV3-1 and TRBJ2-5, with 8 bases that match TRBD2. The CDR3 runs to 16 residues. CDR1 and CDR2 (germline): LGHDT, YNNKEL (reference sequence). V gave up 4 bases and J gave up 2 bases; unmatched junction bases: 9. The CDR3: CASSPILGGGQETQYF. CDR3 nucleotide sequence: TGTGCCAGCAGCCCCATCCTCGGCGGGGGGCAAGAGACCCAGTACTTC.

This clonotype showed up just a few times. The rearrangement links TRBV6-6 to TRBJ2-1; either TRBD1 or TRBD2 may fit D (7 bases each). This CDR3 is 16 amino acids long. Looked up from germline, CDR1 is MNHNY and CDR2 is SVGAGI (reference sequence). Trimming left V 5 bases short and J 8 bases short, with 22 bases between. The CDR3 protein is CASSGPTEPGGDEQFF. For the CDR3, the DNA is TGTGCCAGCAGTGGCCCGACAGAGCCAGGGGGGGATGAGCAGTTCTTC.

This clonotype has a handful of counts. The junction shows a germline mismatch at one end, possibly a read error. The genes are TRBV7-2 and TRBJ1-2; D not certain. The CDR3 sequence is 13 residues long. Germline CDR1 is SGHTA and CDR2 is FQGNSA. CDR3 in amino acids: CASTLITNYGYTF. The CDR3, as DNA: TGTGCCAGCACCTTAATAACTAACTATGGCTACACCTTC.

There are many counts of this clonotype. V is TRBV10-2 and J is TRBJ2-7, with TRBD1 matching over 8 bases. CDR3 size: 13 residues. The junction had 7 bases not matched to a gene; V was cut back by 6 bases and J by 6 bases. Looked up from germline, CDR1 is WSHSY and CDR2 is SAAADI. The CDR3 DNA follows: TGCGCCAGCAGACCCGGGACAGGTGGCGAGCAGTACTTC. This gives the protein CASRPGTGGEQYF.

DNA for the CDR3: TGTGCCACCAGCATATATCCCCCGGGACTAGCGGGAGAGGCCGGGGAGCTGTTTTTT. It translates to CATSIYPPGLAGEAGELFF. The rearrangement joins TRBV15 to TRBJ2-2, with 14 bases identical to TRBD2. From germline, CDR1 is LNHNV and CDR2 YYDKDF (reference sequence). The CDR3 runs to 19 residues. The V and J ends lost 4 bases and 6 bases, in that order; junction bases with no gene match: 13.

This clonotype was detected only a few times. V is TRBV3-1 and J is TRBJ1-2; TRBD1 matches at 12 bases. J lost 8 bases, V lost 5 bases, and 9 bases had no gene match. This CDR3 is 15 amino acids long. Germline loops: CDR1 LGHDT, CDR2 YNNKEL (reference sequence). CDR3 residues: CASSASAGTGGGYTF. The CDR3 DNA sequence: TGTGCCAGCAGCGCTTCAGCCGGGACAGGGGGCGGCTACACCTTC.

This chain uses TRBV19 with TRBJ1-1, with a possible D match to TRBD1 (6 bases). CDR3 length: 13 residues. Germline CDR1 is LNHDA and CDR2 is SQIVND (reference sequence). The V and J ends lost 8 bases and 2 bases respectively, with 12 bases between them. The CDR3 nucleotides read TGTGCCAGTGCGGGACACTCCAACACTGAAGCTTTCTTT. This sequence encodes CASAGHSNTEAFF.